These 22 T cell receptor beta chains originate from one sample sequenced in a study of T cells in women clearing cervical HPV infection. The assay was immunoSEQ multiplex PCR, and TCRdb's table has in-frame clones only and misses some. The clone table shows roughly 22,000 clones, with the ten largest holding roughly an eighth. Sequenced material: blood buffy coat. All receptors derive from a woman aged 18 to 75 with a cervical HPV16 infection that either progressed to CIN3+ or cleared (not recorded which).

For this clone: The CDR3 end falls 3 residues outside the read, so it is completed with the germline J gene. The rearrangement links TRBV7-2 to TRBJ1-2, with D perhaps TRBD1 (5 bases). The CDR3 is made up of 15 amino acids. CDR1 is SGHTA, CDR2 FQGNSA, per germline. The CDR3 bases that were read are TGTGCCAGCAGCTTTGCCGGGACTAGCGTGGAAGAC. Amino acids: CASSFAGTSVED. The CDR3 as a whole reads CASSFAGTSVEDYTF.

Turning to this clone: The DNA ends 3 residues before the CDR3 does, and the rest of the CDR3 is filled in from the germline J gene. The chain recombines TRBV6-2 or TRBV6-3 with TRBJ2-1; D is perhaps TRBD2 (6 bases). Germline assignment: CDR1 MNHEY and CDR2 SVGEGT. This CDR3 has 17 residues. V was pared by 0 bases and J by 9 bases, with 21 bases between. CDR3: CASSYSRGEVARIEQFF. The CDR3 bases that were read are TGTGCCAGCAGTTACTCGAGAGGGGAGGTAGCCCGCATTGAG.

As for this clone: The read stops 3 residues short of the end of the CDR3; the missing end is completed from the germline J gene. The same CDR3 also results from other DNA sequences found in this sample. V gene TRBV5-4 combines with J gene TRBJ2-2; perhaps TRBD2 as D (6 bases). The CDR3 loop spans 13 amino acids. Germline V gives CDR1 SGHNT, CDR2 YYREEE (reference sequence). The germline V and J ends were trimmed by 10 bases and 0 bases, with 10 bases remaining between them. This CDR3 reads CAGGMANTGELFF. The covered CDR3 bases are TGTGCCGGGGGGATGGCGAACACCGGGGAG.

CDR3 DNA, as far as it was read: TGTGCCAGCAGTCTACAGGGGGCAGGCAATCAGCCG. Its translation: CASSLQGAGNQP. The whole CDR3 reads CASSLQGAGNQPQYF. V is TRBV2 and J is TRBJ2-3; 9 bases align to TRBD1. The read falls 3 residues short of the CDR3 end, and the missing part is taken from the germline J gene. The CDR3 has 15 amino acids. Germline CDR1 reads SNHLY; CDR2 reads FYNNEI.

This CDR3 is CASSYDPGQIMNTEAFF. The covered CDR3 bases are TGTGCCAGCAGTTACGATCCCGGACAGATCATGAACACTGAA. This chain joins TRBV6-2 or TRBV6-3 and TRBJ1-1, with a weak D call TRBD1 (6 bases). The sequenced fragment ends 3 residues before the CDR3 boundary, so the rest is inferred from the germline J gene. V lost 2 bases and J 0 bases, leaving 16 bases between the germline ends. The V gene's germline CDR1 is MNHEY and CDR2 SVGEGT. The CDR3 is made up of 17 amino acids.

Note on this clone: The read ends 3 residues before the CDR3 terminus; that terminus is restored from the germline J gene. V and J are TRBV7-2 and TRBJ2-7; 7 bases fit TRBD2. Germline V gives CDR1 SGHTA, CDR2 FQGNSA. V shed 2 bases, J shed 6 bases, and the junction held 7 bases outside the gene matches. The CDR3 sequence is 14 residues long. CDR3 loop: CASSLSPGGVEQYF. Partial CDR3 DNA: TGTGCCAGCAGCTTAAGCCCTGGGGGGGTCGAG.

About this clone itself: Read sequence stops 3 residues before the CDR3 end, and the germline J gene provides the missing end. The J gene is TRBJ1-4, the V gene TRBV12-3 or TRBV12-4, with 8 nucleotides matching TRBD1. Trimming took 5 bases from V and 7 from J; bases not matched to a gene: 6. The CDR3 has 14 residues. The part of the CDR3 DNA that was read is TGTGCCAGCAGTCTTACAGGGGGTAGTGAAAAA. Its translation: CASSLTGGSEK. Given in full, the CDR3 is CASSLTGGSEKLFF.

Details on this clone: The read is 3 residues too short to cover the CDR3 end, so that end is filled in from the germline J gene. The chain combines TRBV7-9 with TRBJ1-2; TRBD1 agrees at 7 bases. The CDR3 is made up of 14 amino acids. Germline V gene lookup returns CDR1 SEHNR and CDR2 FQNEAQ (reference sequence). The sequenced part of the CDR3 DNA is TGTGCCAGCAGCCACCGGGACAGAAACTACGAC. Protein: CASSHRDRNYD. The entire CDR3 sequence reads CASSHRDRNYDYTF.

CDR3 bases read: TGTGCCAGCAGTGAAGCCACCCGACAGGTCCTGCCCTACGAG. Translating gives CASSEATRQVLPYE. The whole CDR3 region reads CASSEATRQVLPYEQYF. The rearrangement uses TRBV6-1 and TRBJ2-7; D possibly corresponds to TRBD1 (6 bases). The read terminates 3 residues ahead of where the CDR3 ends, so the germline J gene completes it. Per the germline V gene, CDR1 is MNHNS and CDR2 is SASEGT. The CDR3 loop spans 17 amino acids. Trimming left V 0 bases short and J 2 bases short, with 17 bases between.

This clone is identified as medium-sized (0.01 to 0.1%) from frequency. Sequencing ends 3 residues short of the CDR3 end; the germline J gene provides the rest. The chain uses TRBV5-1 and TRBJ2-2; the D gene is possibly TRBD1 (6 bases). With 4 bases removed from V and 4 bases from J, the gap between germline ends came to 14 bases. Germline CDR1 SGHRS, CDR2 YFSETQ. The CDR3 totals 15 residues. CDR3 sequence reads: CASSGKTGGTGELFF. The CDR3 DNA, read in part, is TGCGCCAGCAGCGGGAAGACAGGAGGCACCGGGGAG. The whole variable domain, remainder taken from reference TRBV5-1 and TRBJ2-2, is KAGVTQTPRYLIKTRGQQVTLSCSPISGHRSVSWYQQTPGQGLQFLFEYFSETQRNKGNFPGRFSGRQFSNSRSEMNVSTLELGDSALYLCASSGKTGGTGELFFGEGSRLTVL.

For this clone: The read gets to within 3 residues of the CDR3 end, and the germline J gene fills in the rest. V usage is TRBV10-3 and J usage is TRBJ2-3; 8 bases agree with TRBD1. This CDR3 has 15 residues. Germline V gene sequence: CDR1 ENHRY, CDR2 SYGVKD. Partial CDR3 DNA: TGTGCCATCAGAGACCCAGGACAGGGCAATCAGCCG. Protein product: CAIRDPGQGNQP. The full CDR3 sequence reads CAIRDPGQGNQPQYF.

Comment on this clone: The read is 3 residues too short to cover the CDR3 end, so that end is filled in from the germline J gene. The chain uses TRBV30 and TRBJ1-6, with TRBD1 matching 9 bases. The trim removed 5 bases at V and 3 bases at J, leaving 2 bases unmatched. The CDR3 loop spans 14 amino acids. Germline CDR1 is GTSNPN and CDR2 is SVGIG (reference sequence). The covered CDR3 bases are TGTGCCTGGGGACAGGGGCTCTATAATTCACCC. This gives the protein CAWGQGLYNSP. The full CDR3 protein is CAWGQGLYNSPLHF. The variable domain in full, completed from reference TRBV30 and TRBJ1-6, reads SQTIHQWPATLVQPVGSPLSLECTVEGTSNPNLYWYRQAAGRGLQLLFYSVGIGQISSEVPQNLSASRPQDRQFILSSKKLLLSDSGFYLCAWGQGLYNSPLHFGNGTRLTVT.

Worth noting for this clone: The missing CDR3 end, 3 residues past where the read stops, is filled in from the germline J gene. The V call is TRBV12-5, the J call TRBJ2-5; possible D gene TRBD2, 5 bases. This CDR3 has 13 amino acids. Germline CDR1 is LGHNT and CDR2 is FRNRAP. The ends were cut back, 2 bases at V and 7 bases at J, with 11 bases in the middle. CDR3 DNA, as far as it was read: TGTGCTAGTGGTTTGAGTGTTCGGGGGACC. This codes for CASGLSVRGT. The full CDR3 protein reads CASGLSVRGTQYF.

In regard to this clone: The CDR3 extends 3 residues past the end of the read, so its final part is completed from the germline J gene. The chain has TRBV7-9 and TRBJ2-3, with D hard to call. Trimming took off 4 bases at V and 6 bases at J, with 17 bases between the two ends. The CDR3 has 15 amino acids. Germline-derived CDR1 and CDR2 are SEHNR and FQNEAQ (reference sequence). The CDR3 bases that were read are TGTGCCAGCAGCTCGCTGCCAGGTACTCCTGATACG. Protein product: CASSSLPGTPDT. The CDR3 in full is CASSSLPGTPDTQYF.

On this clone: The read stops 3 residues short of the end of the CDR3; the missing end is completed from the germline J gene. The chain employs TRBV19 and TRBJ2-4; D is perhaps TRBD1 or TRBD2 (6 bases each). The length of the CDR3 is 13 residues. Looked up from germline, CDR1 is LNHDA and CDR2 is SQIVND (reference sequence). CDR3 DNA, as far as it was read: TGTGCCTCAAGGAGGGGGACGACCTATGGT. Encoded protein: CASRRGTTYG. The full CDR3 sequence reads CASRRGTTYGQYF.

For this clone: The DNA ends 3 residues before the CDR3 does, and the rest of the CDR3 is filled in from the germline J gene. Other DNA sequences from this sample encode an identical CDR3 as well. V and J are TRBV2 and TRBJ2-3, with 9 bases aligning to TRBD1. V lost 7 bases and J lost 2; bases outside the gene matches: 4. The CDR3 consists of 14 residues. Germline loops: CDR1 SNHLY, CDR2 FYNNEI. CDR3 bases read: TGTGCCAGCAAAAGGACAGGGGTCACAGATACG. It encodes CASKRTGVTDT. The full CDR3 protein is CASKRTGVTDTQYF.

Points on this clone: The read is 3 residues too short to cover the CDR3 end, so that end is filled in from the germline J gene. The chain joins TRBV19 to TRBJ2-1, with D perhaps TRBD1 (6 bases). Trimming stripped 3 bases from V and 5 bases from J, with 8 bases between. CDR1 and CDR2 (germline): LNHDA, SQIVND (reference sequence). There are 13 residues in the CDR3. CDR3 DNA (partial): TGTGCCAGTAGTATCAGGGGAAACAATGAG. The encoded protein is CASSIRGNNE. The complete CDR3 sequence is CASSIRGNNEQFF.

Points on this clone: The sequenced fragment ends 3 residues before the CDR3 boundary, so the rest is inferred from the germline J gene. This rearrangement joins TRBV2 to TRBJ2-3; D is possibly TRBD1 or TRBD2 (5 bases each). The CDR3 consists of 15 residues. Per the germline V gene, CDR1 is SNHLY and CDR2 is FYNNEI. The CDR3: CASSEKSGSNQPQYF. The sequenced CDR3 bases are TGTGCCAGCAGTGAAAAGTCAGGGAGCAATCAGCCG.

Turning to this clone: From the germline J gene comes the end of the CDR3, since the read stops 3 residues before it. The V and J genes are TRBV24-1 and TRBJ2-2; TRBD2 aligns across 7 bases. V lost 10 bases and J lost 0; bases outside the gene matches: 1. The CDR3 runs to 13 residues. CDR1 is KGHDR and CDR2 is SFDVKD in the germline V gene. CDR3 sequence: CATSGANTGELFF. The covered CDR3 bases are TGTGCCACGAGCGGGGCGAACACCGGGGAG.

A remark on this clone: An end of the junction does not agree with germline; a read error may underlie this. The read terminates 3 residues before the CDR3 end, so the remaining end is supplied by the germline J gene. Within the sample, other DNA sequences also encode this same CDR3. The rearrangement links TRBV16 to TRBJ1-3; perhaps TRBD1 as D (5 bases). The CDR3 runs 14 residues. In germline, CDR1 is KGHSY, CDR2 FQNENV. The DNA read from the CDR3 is TGTGCCAGCAGCCAACAACTGGGGGGAAACACA. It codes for CASSQQLGGNT. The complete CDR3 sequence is CASSQQLGGNTIYF.

CDR3 DNA, as far as it was read: TGCAGTGCTGGATTCCCTGGGGCCAACGTG. Protein sequence: CSAGFPGANV. The full CDR3 is CSAGFPGANVLFF. The gene calls are TRBV20-1 and TRBJ2-2; D is possibly TRBD1 (5 bases). The sequence runs out 3 residues before the end of the CDR3; the remainder is reconstructed from the germline J gene. Per germline, CDR1 DFQATT and CDR2 SNEGSKA (reference sequence). CDR3 length: 13 residues.

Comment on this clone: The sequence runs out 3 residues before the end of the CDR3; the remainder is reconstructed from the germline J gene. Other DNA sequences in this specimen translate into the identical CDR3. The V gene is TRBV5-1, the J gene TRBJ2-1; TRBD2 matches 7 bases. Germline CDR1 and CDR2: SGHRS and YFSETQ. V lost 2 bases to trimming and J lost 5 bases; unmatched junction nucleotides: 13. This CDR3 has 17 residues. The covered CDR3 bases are TGCGCCAGCAGCTTTCGGTTCCTAGCGGAAGAAAACAATGAG. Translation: CASSFRFLAEENNE. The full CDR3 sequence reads CASSFRFLAEENNEQFF.